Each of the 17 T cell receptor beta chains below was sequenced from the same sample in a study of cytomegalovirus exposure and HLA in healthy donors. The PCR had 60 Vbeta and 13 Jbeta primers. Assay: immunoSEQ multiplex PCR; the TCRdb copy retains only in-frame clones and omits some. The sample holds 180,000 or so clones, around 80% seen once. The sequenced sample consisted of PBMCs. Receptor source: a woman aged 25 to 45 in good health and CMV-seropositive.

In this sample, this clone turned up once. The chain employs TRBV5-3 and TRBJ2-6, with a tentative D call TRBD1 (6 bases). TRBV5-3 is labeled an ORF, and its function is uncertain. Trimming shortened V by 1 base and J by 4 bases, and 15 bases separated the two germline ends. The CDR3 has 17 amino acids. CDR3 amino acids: CARSLQGRTDGANVLTF. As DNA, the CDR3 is TGTGCCAGAAGCTTGCAGGGGCGAACGGACGGGGCCAACGTCCTGACTTTC.

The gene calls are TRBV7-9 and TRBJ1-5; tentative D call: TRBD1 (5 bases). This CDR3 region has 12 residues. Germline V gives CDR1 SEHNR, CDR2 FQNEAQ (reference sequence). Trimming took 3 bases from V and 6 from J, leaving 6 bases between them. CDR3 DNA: TGTGCCAGCAGCTTTGACAGTCAGCCCCAGCATTTT. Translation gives CASSFDSQPQHF.

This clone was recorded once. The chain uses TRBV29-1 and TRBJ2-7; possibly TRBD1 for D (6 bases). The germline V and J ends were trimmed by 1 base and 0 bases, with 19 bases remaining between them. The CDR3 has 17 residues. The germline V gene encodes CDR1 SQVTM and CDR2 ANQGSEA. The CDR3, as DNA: TGCAGCGTTGAAGTACATAATCCCGGGACACGCTCCTACGAGCAGTACTTC. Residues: CSVEVHNPGTRSYEQYF.

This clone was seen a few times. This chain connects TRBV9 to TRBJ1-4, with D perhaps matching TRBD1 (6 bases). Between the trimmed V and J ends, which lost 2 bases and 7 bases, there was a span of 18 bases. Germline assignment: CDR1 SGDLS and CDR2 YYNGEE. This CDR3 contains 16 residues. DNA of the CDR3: TGTGCCAGCAGCGTTTCCCTGGGAGGGGACATTGAAAAACTGTTTTTT. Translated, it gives CASSVSLGGDIEKLFF. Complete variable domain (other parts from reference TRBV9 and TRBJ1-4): DSGVTQTPKHLITATGQRVTLRCSPRSGDLSVYWYQQSLDQGLQFLIQYYNGEERAKGNILERFSAQQFPDLHSELNLSSLELGDSALYFCASSVSLGGDIEKLFFGSGTQLSVL.

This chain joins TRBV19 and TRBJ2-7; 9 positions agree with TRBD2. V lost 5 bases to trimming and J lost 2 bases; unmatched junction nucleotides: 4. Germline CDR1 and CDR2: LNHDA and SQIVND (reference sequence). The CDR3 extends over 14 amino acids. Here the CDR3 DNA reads TGTGCCAGTAGTCCCCAGCGGGGGGCCTACGAGCAGTACTTC. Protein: CASSPQRGAYEQYF.

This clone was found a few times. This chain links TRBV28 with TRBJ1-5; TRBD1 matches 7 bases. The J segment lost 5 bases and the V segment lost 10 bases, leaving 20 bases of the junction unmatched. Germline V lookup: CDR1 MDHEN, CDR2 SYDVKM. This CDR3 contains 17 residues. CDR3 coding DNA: TGTGCCATCAAACCCCTAGGTATGCGGGACAGAGATCAGCCCCAGCATTTT. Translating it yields CAIKPLGMRDRDQPQHF.

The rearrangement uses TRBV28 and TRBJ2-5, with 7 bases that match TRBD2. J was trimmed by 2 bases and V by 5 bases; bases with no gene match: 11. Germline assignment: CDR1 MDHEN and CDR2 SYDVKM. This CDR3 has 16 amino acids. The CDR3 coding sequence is TGTGCCAGCAGTGCGGCGGGGGTGCTACTTCAAGAGACCCAGTACTTC. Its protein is CASSAAGVLLQETQYF.

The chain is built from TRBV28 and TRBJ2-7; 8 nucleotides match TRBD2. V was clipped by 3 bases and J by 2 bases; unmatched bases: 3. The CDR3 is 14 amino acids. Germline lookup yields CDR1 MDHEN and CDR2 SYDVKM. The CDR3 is CASSFGGGAYEQYF. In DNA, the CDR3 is TGTGCCAGCAGTTTCGGGGGGGGCGCCTACGAGCAGTACTTC.

Here the CDR3 DNA reads TGTGCCAGCACACTTACCAATGAGCAGTTCTTC. Translated, it gives CASTLTNEQFF. This rearrangement joins TRBV28 to TRBJ2-1; no firm D call. CDR1 MDHEN and CDR2 SYDVKM come from the germline V gene. This CDR3 is built from 11 residues. V was shortened by 7 bases and J by 6 bases, with 7 bases between the two germline ends.

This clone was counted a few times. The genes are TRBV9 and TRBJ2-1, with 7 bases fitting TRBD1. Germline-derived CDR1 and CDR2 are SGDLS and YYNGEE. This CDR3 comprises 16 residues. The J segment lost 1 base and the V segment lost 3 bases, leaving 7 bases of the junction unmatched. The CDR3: CASSARGGGSYNEQFF. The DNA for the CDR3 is TGTGCCAGCAGCGCGAGAGGGGGCGGGTCCTACAATGAGCAGTTCTTC.

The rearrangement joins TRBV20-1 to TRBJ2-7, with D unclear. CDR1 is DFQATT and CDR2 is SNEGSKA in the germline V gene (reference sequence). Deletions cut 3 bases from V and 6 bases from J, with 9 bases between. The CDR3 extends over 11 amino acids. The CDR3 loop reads CSASQTGEQYF. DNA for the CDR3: TGCAGTGCTAGTCAAACGGGCGAGCAGTACTTC.

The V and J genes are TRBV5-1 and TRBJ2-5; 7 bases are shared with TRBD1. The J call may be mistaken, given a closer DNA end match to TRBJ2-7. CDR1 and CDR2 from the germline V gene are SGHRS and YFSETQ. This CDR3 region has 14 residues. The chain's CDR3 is CASSLTGDNYEQYF. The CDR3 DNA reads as TGCGCCAGCAGCTTGACAGGGGACAACTACGAGCAGTACTTC.

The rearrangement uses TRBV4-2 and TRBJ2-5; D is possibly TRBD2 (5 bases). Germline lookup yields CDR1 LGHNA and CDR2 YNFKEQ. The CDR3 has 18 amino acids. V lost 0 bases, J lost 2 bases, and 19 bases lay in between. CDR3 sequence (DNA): TGTGCCAGCAGCCAAGATGAACGGAGGCCGGGTGGGCAAGAGACCCAGTACTTC. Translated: CASSQDERRPGGQETQYF.

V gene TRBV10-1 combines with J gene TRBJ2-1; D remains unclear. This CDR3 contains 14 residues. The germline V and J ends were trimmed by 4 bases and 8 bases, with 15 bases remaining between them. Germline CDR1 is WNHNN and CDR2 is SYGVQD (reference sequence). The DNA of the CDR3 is TGCGCCAGCAGTGGACTCGGCGCCTGGGATGAGCAGTTCTTC. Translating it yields CASSGLGAWDEQFF.

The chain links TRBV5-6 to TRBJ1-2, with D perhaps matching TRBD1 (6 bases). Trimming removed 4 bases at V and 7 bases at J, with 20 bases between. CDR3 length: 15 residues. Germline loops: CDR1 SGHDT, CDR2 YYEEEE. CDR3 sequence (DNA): TGTGCCAGCAGCCGGTTAGATCAGGGGATGCGTGGCTACACCTTC. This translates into CASSRLDQGMRGYTF.

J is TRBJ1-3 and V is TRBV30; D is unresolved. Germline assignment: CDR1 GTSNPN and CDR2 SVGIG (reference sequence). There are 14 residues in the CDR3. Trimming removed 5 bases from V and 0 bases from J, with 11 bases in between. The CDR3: CAWWSRLSGNTIYF. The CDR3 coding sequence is TGTGCCTGGTGGAGCCGTCTCTCTGGAAACACCATATATTTT.

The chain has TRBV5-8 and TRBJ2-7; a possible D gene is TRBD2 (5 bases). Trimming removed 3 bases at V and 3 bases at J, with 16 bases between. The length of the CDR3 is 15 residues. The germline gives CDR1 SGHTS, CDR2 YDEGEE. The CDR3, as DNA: TGTGCCAGCAGCTCCGGCATGGACTTCATCTACGAGCAGTACTTC. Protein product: CASSSGMDFIYEQYF.